This TCR beta chain comes out of a study of blood T cell repertoires in COVID-19 (TCRdb year 2020). Looking at the study overall: Collaborator samples came from the United States, Italy and Spain and covered acute and convalescent phases of COVID-19. The material from the prospective study consisted of cDNA or gDNA derived from T cells, B-cell-depleted T cells, or PBMCs. Deeply sampled blood TCRbeta repertoires from subjects exposed to, actively infected with, or recovered from COVID-19 were included in the dataset. A freely available public database, intended as a resource for researchers studying the immune response to SARS-CoV-2, is where the repertoires were released. Samples came from the ongoing ImmuneRACE study (first 160 participants) plus 1,254 subjects from 6 global collaborators. Nearly every sample came with metadata listing a de-identified subject ID, COVID-19 status, age in years and sex. HLA class I and class II types, where available, came from metadata supplied by the sample provider rather than from assay-based typing.

Study-wide findings and limitations: Clinical and demographic metadata were provided uncurated, with the amount varying by source and participant.

On this clone itself: Which antigen it targets is not known. Base qualities are missing; no much larger clone stands one base away.

TCRbeta CDR3 regions were amplified from genomic DNA using the immunoSEQ Assay, a bias-controlled multiplex PCR. In the original analysis: Within the assay, amplification of reference gene primers was used to estimate how many nucleated cells each sample contained. To quantify the absolute abundance of each unique TCRbeta CDR3 rearrangement, sequence reads were collapsed and filtered. Productive Simpson clonality was computed per sample as the square root of Simpson's diversity index over productive rearrangements. In TCRdb, the immuneACCESS table is reduced to in-frame sequences with V and J assigned. These tables do not hold every clone; where another copy was compared, an unresolved V gene accounts for under half, and the others remain unexplained. That table furnishes V, J and clone size, whereas the DNA furnished D and trimming. A total of a few hundred thousand clones appear in this sample, approximately 90% of them only once. The top ten clones comprise 6.3% of the sample.

At one collaborating source in Seattle, patients were enrolled during active infection and were followed longitudinally through the course of disease. Collaborating institutions collected whole blood in K2EDTA tubes following their own protocols. For TCRbeta analysis, collaborator samples were shipped as frozen whole blood, as isolated PBMCs, or as DNA extracted from either sample type. Sequencing was carried out using peripheral blood. The source of this sequence is a woman in her fifties or sixties with COVID-19, enrolled during active disease.

CDR3 region: CASSPHSGTDEKLFF. The nucleotide sequence is TGTGCCAGCTCACCACACTCCGGGACAGATGAAAAACTGTTTTTT. The chain is made from TRBV18 and TRBJ1-4, with 7 junctional bases fitting TRBD1. There are 15 amino acids in the CDR3, from cysteine to phenylalanine inclusive. CDR3 DNA only is kept here, 45 bases in frame from base 1. CDR1 and CDR2 were assigned from the germline V gene as KGHSH and LQKENI. Trimming takes 1 base off V and 6 bases off J; junction bases not matched to a gene: 5.